Included here is one TCR beta chain sequence, with context. Germline CDR1 LGHDT, CDR2 YNNKEL (reference sequence). V lost 2 bases to trimming and J lost 9 bases, with 8 bases between them. This CDR3 spans 12 amino acids. This sample was taken from a study of blood T cell repertoires in COVID-19. This table comes from immunoSEQ multiplex PCR, and its TCRdb copy is limited to in-frame clones, with some not included. The data contain about 210,000 clones, about 91% of them singletons. The TCR was taken from a young man with acute or convalescent COVID-19. The chain carries TRBV3-1 (or the pseudogene TRBV3-2) and TRBJ1-5; D call uncertain. The sample consisted of peripheral blood. CDR3 coding DNA: TGTGCCAGCAGCCAAAGAGCCGGGCCCCAGCATTTT. This encodes CASSQRAGPQHF.